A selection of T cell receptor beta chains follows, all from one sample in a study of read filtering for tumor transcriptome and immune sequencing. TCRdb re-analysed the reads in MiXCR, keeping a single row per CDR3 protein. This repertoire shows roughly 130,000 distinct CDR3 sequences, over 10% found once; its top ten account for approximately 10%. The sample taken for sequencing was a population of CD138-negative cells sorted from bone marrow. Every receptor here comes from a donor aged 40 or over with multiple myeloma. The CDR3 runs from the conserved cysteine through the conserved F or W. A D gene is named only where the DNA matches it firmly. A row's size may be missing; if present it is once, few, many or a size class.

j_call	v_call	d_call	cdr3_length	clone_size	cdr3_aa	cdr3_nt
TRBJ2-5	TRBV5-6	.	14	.	CASSLVGDQETQYF	TGTGCCAGCAGCTTGGTTGGAGACCAAGAGACCCAGTACTTC
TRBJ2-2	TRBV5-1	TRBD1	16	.	CASSFNRGANTGELFF	TGCGCCAGCAGCTTTAACAGGGGGGCGAACACCGGGGAGCTGTTTTTT
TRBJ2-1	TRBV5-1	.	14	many	CASSLALGGNEQFF	TGCGCCAGCAGCTTGGCCCTAGGGGGCAATGAGCAGTTCTTC
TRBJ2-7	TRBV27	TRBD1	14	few	CASSFVGQGHEQYF	TGTGCCAGCAGTTTTGTTGGACAGGGACACGAGCAGTACTTC
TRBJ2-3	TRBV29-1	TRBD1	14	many	CSVRSGTGTDMQYF	TGCAGCGTTCGATCAGGGACAGGCACAGATATGCAGTATTTT
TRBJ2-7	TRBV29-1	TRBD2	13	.	CSVEAGDLDEQYF	TGCAGCGTTGAGGCGGGAGATCTGGACGAGCAGTACTTC
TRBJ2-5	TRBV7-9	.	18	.	CASSLTRWGAGLQETQYF	TGTGCCAGCAGCTTAACCCGCTGGGGGGCCGGTCTGCAAGAGACCCAGTACTTC
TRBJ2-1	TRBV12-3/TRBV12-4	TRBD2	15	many	CASSLVSGSLDEQFF	TGTGCCAGCAGTTTAGTTAGCGGGAGCCTCGATGAGCAGTTCTTC
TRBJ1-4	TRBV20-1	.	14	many	CSARAQGPNEKLFF	TGCAGTGCTAGAGCTCAGGGGCCTAATGAAAAACTGTTTTTT
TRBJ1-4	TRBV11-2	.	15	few	CASSPDTVTNEKLFF	TGTGCCAGCAGCCCGGACACTGTAACTAATGAAAAACTGTTTTTT
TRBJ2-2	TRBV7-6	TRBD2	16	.	CASSLRLADKTGELFF	TGTGCCAGCAGCTTACGACTAGCGGACAAGACCGGGGAGCTGTTTTTT
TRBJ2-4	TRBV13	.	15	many	CASSLRTLAKNIQYF	TGTGCCAGCAGCTTGAGAACACTAGCCAAAAACATTCAGTACTTC
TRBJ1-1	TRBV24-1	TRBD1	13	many	CATSDRTGTRAFF	TGTGCCACCAGTGACCGGACAGGCACCCGGGCTTTCTTT
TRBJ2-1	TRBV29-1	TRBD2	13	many	CSVWGGSYNEQFF	TGCAGCGTTTGGGGGGGCTCCTACAATGAGCAGTTCTTC
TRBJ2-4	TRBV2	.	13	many	CASHLESENIQYF	TGTGCCAGCCACCTTGAATCTGAAAACATTCAGTACTTC
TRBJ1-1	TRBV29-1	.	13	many	CSVDWGQGTEAFF	TGCAGCGTTGACTGGGGGCAGGGCACTGAAGCTTTCTTT
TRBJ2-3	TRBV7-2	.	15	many	CASSSSEISTDTQYF	TGTGCCAGCAGCTCCTCCGAAATTAGCACAGATACGCAGTATTTT
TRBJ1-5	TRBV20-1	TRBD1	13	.	CSARTGVSQPPHF	TGCAGTGCAAGGACAGGTGTTAGTCAGCCCCCGCATTTT
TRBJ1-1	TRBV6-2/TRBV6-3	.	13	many	CASSQGVVTEAFF	TGTGCCAGCAGTCAAGGGGTGGTTACTGAAGCTTTCTTT
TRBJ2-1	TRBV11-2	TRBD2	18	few	CASSPRPPGGSIYNEQFF	TGTGCCAGCAGCCCCAGACCCCCTGGCGGGAGTATATACAATGAGCAGTTCTTC
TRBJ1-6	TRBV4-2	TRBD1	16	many	CASSQDPGTGFSPLHF	TGTGCCAGCAGCCAAGATCCCGGGACAGGGTTTTCACCCCTCCACTTT
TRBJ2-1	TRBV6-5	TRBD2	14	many	CASSQGLAGSEQFF	TGTGCCAGCAGTCAGGGACTAGCGGGAAGTGAGCAGTTCTTC
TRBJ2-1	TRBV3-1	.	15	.	CASSQTTGSCSEQFF	TGTGCCAGCAGCCAAACTACGGGCTCCTGCAGTGAGCAGTTCTTC
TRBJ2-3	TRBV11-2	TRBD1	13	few	CASSSDRGSTQYF	TGTGCCAGCAGCTCAGACAGGGGAAGTACGCAGTATTTT
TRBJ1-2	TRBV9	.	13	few	CASSAQLNYGYTF	TGTGCCAGCAGCGCACAGCTTAACTATGGCTACACCTTC
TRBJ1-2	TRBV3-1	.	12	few	CASSQASYGYTF	TGTGCCAGCAGCCAAGCGAGCTATGGCTACACCTTC
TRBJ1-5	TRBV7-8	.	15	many	CASSFARADNQPQHF	TGTGCCAGCAGCTTTGCCCGGGCCGACAATCAGCCCCAGCATTTT
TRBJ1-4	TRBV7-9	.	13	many	CASSQSSREKLFF	TGTGCCAGCTCCCAATCATCTCGTGAAAAACTGTTTTTT
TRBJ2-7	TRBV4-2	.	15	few	CASSQDQRAEGEQYF	TGTGCCAGCAGCCAAGACCAGAGAGCCGAGGGGGAGCAGTACTTC
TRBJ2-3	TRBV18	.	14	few	CASSPTVSTDTQYF	TGTGCCAGCTCACCGACGGTTAGCACAGATACGCAGTATTTT
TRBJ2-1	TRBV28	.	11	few	CASSFSVEQFF	TGTGCCAGCAGTTTCTCCGTAGAGCAGTTCTTC
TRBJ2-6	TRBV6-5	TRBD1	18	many	CASSYYLGQPSGANVLTF	TGTGCCAGCAGTTACTATTTGGGACAGCCCTCTGGGGCCAACGTCCTGACTTTC
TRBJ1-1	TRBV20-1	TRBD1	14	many	CSARAQGAVTEAFF	TGCAGTGCGCGTGCACAGGGGGCAGTCACTGAAGCTTTCTTT
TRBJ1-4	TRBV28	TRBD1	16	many	CASSQPSGTGTEKLFF	TGTGCCAGCAGTCAACCATCCGGGACAGGAACTGAAAAACTGTTTTTT
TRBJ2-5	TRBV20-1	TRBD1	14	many	CSARWGTGGETQYF	TGCAGTGCTAGATGGGGGACAGGGGGAGAGACCCAGTACTTC
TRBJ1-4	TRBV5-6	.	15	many	CASSTRGMVEEKLFF	TGTGCCAGCAGTACCCGGGGCATGGTGGAAGAAAAACTGTTTTTT
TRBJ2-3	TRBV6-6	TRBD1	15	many	CASSYRTGGADTQYF	TGTGCCAGCAGTTACAGGACAGGGGGCGCGGATACGCAGTATTTT
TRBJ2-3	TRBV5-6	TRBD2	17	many	CASRLIVSGGGTDTQYF	TGTGCCAGCAGACTGATCGTGAGCGGGGGAGGCACAGATACGCAGTATTTT
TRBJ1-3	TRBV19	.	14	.	CASTRRQAGNTIYF	TGTGCCAGTACAAGGCGACAGGCTGGAAACACCATATATTTT
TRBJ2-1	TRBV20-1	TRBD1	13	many	CSAPGQGASEQFF	TGCAGTGCTCCGGGACAGGGGGCTAGTGAGCAGTTCTTC
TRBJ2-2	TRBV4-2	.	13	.	CASSQQRVVELFF	TGTGCCAGCAGCCAGCAGAGGGTCGTGGAGCTGTTTTTT
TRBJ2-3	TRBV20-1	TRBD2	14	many	CSALTSAGTDTQYF	TGCAGTGCCCTGACTAGCGCGGGCACAGATACGCAGTATTTT
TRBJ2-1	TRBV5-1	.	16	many	CASSRRGTSSYNEQFF	TGCGCCAGCAGCCGCCGGGGGACAAGCTCCTACAATGAGCAGTTCTTC
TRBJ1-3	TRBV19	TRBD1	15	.	CASRETGGAGNTIYF	TGTGCCAGCCGGGAGACAGGGGGAGCGGGAAACACCATATATTTT
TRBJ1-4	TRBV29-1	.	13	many	CSVGDPKNKKLFF	TGCAGCGTTGGAGATCCCAAGAACAAAAAACTGTTTTTT
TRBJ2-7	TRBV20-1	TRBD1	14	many	CSAAPGTGDYEQYF	TGCAGTGCTGCCCCCGGGACAGGGGACTACGAGCAGTACTTC
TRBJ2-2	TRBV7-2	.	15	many	CASSPGTVNTGELFF	TGTGCCAGCAGCCCTGGGACGGTGAACACCGGGGAGCTGTTTTTT
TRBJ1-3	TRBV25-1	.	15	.	CASSEFTGEGNTIYF	TGTGCCAGCAGTGAATTCACAGGAGAAGGAAACACCATATATTTT
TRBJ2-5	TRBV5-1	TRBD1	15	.	CASSLAGTGLETQYF	TGCGCCAGCAGCTTGGCCGGGACAGGGCTGGAGACCCAGTACTTC
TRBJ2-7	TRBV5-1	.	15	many	CASSRAGLAPDEQYF	TGCGCCAGCAGCCGCGCCGGGCTAGCCCCCGACGAGCAGTACTTC
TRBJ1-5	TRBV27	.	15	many	CASRPMAGVGQPQHF	TGTGCCAGCAGACCAATGGCAGGGGTAGGACAGCCCCAGCATTTT